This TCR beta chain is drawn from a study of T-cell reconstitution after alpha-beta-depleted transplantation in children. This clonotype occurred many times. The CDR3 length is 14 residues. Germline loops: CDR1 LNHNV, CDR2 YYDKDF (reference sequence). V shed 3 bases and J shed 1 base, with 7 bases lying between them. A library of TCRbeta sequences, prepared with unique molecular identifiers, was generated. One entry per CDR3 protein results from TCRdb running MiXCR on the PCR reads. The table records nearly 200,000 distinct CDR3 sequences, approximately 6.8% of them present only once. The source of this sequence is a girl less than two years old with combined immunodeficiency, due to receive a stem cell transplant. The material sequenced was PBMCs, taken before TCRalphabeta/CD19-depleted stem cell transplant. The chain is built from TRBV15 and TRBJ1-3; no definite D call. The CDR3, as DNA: TGTGCCACCAGCAGTACCTTTTCTGGAAACACCATATATTTT. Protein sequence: CATSSTFSGNTIYF.